This TCR beta chain was captured by sequencing in a study of T-cell reconstitution after alpha-beta-depleted transplantation in children. V shed 0 bases and J shed 0 bases, with 15 bases lying between them. The CDR3 has 17 residues. Germline V CDR1 and CDR2: SGHRS, YFSETQ. This clonotype has ten or more counts. Its antigen remains unknown. Unique molecular identifiers featured in how the TCRbeta library was prepared. TCRdb fed the PCR reads into MiXCR, producing one record per CDR3 protein. The sample contains about 160,000 distinct CDR3 sequences, 11% of which appear only once. Findings of the study overall: In patients about two months after transplant, alpha-beta T cells reportedly arose from several hundred expanded graft clones.

The rearrangement links TRBV5-1 to TRBJ1-1; a possible D gene is TRBD1 (5 bases). The TCR sequence derives from a boy aged 2 to 10 with acute myeloid leukemia, due to receive a stem cell transplant. Sequencing used PBMCs, obtained before TCRalphabeta/CD19-depleted stem cell transplant. The CDR3, as DNA: TGCGCCAGCAGCTTGGTTCAGGGCATAGATGTGAACACTGAAGCTTTCTTT. Protein product: CASSLVQGIDVNTEAFF.